A single sample is the source of the 11 T cell receptor beta chains below, sequenced in a study of CD8+ T cells in alopecia areata. RNA extraction was followed by reverse transcription into cDNA, which acted as the sequencing template. Data came from immunoSEQ multiplex PCR; TCRdb stores just in-frame clones and leaves some out. The table includes more than 75,000 clones, 41% detected once. Material: CD4+ T cells sorted from blood. The receptors here all came from a human donor with alopecia areata.

With regard to this clone: A read error is likely, as this CDR3 ends without the conserved phenylalanine or tryptophan. The DNA is left out, because the CDR3 cannot be placed on it with certainty; the CDR3 is given as TCRdb lists it. This chain connects TRBV5-4 to TRBJ1-1. Germline lookup yields CDR1 SGHNT and CDR2 YYREEE (reference sequence). The CDR3 adds up to 13 amino acids, both ends counted. CDR3 in amino acids: CASSLAPELNTVI.

V gene TRBV4-3 combines with J gene TRBJ1-6; 7 bases map to TRBD1. Losses at the gene ends were 0 bases for V and 10 bases for J; bases not matched to a gene: 9. Germline lookup yields CDR1 LGHNA and CDR2 YSLEER. CDR3 size: 16 residues. CDR3 nucleotides: TGCGCCAGCAGCCAAGAGTTGAGCAGGGGGAGGTCACCCCTCCACTTT. Translated, it gives CASSQELSRGRSPLHF.

The rearrangement uses TRBV9 and TRBJ2-5; 9 bases map to TRBD1. Germline trimming cut 0 bases from V and 2 bases from J; bases unmatched to any gene: 8. This CDR3 comprises 17 residues. Per germline, CDR1 SGDLS and CDR2 YYNGEE. In nucleotides, the CDR3 is TGTGCCAGCAGCGTAGGAGCCTCGACAGGGGGGCAAGAGACCCAGTACTTC. The encoded protein is CASSVGASTGGQETQYF.

This clone was observed a handful of times. The chain joins TRBV27 to TRBJ2-4; D not resolved. The CDR3 is 14 amino acids. In germline, CDR1 is MNHEY, CDR2 SMNVEV (reference sequence). The germline V and J ends were trimmed by 4 bases and 0 bases, with 7 bases remaining between them. The CDR3 is CASSSPLAKNIQYF. The DNA for the CDR3 is TGTGCCAGCAGTTCCCCGCTAGCCAAAAACATTCAGTACTTC.

This chain joins TRBV5-1 and TRBJ2-2; 13 nucleotides agree with TRBD2. This CDR3 is 16 amino acids long. J lost 6 bases, V lost 1 base, and 3 bases had no gene match. Germline V gene sequence: CDR1 SGHRS, CDR2 YFSETQ. DNA of the CDR3: TGCGCCAGCAGCTTGTTTGGACTAGCGGGAGCCGGGGAGCTGTTTTTT. Translation: CASSLFGLAGAGELFF.

The genes are TRBV18 and TRBJ2-6; D call uncertain. There are 15 residues in the CDR3. Trimming left V 2 bases short and J 0 bases short, with 5 bases between. Germline V gene lookup returns CDR1 KGHSH and CDR2 LQKENI. Written as DNA, the CDR3 is TGTGCCAGCTCACCATCAATCTCTGGGGCCAACGTCCTGACTTTC. This codes for CASSPSISGANVLTF.

This chain joins TRBV10-3 and TRBJ2-1; tentatively, D is TRBD1 or TRBD2 (6 bases each). CDR3 length equals 13 residues. Germline-derived CDR1 and CDR2 are ENHRY and SYGVKD. V lost 9 bases and J 8 bases, leaving 17 bases between the germline ends. The CDR3 bases are TGTGCCATAGGTCGGACAGCGGGCGATGAGCAGTTCTTC. As protein: CAIGRTAGDEQFF.

J is TRBJ1-1 and V is TRBV5-1, with D possibly matching TRBD1 (5 bases). V gave up 4 bases and J gave up 1 base, with 17 bases separating them. The CDR3 runs 16 residues. Per germline, CDR1 SGHRS and CDR2 YFSETQ. The CDR3 sequence is CASSPARGMANTEAFF. In nucleotides, the CDR3 is TGCGCCAGCAGCCCGGCGCGGGGGATGGCGAACACTGAAGCTTTCTTT. The full variable domain, its missing parts supplied by reference TRBV5-1 and TRBJ1-1, is KAGVTQTPRYLIKTRGQQVTLSCSPISGHRSVSWYQQTPGQGLQFLFEYFSETQRNKGNFPGRFSGRQFSNSRSEMNVSTLELGDSALYLCASSPARGMANTEAFFGQGTRLTVV.

The chain employs TRBV5-1 and TRBJ1-1; unclear D gene. CDR3 size: 14 residues. Germline V lookup: CDR1 SGHRS, CDR2 YFSETQ. With 2 bases removed from V and 2 bases from J, the gap between germline ends came to 10 bases. The CDR3 DNA is TGCGCCAGCAGCTTAATGGGGATTAACACTGAAGCTTTCTTT. Its translation: CASSLMGINTEAFF.

This sequence joins TRBV6-6 and TRBJ2-7, with D perhaps matching TRBD1 (6 bases). The V gene lost 9 bases and the J gene lost 5 bases, with 17 bases spanning the gap. The CDR3 runs to 13 residues. Germline V gene lookup returns CDR1 MNHNY and CDR2 SVGAGI (reference sequence). The CDR3 reads CARTGHRVHEQYF. The CDR3 DNA reads as TGTGCCAGAACGGGACACCGAGTCCACGAGCAGTACTTC.

This chain joins TRBV5-1 and TRBJ2-3; the D gene is possibly TRBD1 (6 bases). The CDR3 contains 16 residues. Per germline, CDR1 SGHRS and CDR2 YFSETQ. Trimming removed 7 bases from V and 2 bases from J, with 20 bases in between. The CDR3 DNA follows: TGCGCCAGCTCGGCGACGAGACAGGTCGACACAGATACGCAGTATTTT. This gives the protein CASSATRQVDTDTQYF.